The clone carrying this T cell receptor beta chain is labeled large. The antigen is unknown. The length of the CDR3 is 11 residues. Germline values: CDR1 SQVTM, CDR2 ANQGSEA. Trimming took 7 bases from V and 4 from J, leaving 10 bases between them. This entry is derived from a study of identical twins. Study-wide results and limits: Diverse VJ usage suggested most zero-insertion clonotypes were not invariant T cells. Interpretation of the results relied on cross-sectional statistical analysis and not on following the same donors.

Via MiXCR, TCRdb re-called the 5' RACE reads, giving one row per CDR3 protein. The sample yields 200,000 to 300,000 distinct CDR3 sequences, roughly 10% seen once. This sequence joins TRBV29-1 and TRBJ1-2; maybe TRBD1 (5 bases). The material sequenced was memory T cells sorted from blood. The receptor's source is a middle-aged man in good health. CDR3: CSGEGTYGYTF. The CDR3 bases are TGCAGCGGAGAAGGGACCTATGGCTACACCTTC.